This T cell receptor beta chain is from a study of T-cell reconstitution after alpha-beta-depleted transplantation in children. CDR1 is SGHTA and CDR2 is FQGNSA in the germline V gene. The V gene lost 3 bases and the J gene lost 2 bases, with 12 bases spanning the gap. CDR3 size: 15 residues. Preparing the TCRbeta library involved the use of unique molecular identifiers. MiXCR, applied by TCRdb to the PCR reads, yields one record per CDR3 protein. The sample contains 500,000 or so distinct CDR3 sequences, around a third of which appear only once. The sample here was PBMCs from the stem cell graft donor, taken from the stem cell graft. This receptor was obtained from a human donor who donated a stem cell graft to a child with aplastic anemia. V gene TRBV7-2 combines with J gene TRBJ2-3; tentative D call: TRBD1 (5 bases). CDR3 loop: CASSLPGLDTDTQYF. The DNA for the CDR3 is TGTGCCAGCAGCTTGCCAGGGCTAGACACAGATACGCAGTATTTT.